The clone carrying this T cell receptor beta chain came up a few times. Its antigen is undetermined. The sample belongs to a study of identical twins. Study-wide results and caveats: Zero-insertion analyses might be partly confounded by invariant T cells like MAIT and iNKT. Weaker excess sharing between twins was seen in beta out-of-frame sequences. The models gave estimates that fell short of the out-of-frame TCR alpha sharing seen in monozygotic twins.

CDR3 length equals 16 residues. V gave up 7 bases and J gave up 4 bases, with 23 bases separating them. Germline V gene sequence: CDR1 MNHNS, CDR2 SASEGT. One entry per CDR3 protein results from TCRdb running MiXCR on the 5' RACE reads. The data contain 200,000 or so distinct CDR3 sequences, about 16% of them singletons. The sample was also linked to a second study, of T cells expressing NK-cell markers. Per that paper: A few donors' CD3+CD56-NKG2C+ cells were dominated by the same clonotypes.

This TCR derives from a woman under 30 in good health. The specimen sequenced was CD8+ T cells sorted from blood. The chain has TRBV6-1 and TRBJ2-7; D might be TRBD1 or TRBD2, each matching 5 bases. This CDR3 reads CASKEAWEGETYEQYF. DNA of the CDR3: TGTGCCAGCAAAGAGGCGTGGGAAGGGGAGACGTACGAGCAGTACTTC.